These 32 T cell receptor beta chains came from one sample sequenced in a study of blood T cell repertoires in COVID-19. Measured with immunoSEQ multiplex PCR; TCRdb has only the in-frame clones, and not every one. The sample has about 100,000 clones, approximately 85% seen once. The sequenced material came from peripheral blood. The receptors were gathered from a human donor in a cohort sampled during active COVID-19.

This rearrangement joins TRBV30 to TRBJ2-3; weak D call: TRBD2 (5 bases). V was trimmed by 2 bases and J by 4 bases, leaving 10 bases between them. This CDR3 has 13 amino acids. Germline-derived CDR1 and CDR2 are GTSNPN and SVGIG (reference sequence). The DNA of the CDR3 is TGTGCCTGGAGTCGGAGCGGATCAGATACGCAGTATTTT. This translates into CAWSRSGSDTQYF.

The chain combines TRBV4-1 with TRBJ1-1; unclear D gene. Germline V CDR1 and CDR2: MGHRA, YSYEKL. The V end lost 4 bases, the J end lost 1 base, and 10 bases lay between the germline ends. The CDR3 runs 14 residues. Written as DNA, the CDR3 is TGCGCCAGCAGCCTAGACCGAGCGAACACTGAAGCTTTCTTT. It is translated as CASSLDRANTEAFF.

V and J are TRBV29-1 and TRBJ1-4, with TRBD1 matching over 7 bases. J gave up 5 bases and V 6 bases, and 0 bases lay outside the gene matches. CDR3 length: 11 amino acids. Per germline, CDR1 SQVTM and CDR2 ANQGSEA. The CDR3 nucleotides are TGCAGCGTGGGACAGAATGAAAAACTGTTTTTT. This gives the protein CSVGQNEKLFF.

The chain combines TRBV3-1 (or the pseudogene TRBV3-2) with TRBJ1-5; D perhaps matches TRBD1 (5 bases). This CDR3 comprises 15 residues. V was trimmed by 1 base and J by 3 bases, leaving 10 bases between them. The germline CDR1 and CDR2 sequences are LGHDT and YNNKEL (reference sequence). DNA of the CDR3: TGTGCCAGCAGCCAAGGGGCAGGGTCCAATCAGCCCCAGCATTTT. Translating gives CASSQGAGSNQPQHF.

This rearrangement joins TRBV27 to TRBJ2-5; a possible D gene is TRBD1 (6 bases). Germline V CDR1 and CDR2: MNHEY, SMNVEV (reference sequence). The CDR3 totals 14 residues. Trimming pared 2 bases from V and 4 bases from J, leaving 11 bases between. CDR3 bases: TGTGCCAGCAGTTTACTGGGGGCCGGAGAGACCCAGTACTTC. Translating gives CASSLLGAGETQYF.

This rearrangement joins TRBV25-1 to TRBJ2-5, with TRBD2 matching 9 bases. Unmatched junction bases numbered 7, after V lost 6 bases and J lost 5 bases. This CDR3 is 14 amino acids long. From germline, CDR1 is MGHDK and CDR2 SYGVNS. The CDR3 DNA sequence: TGTGCCAGCAGCCTATTAGCGGGGGATGAGACCCAGTACTTC. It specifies CASSLLAGDETQYF. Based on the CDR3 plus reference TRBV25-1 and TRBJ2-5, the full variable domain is EADIYQTPRYLVIGTGKKITLECSQTMGHDKMYWYQQDPGMELHLIHYSYGVNSTEKGDLSSESTVSRIRTEHFPLTLESARPSHTSQYLCASSLLAGDETQYFGPGTRLLVL.

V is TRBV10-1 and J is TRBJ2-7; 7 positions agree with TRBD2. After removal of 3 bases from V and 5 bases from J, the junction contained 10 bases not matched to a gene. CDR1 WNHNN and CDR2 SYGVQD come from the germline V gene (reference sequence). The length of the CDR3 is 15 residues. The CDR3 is CASSDSLAEYNEQYF. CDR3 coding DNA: TGCGCCAGCAGTGACAGCCTAGCGGAGTACAACGAGCAGTACTTC.

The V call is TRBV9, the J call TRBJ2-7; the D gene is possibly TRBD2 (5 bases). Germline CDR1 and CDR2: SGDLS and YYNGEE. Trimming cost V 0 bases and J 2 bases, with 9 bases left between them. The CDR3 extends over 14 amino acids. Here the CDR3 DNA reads TGTGCCAGCAGCGTAGGAGGGTCGCCCTACGAGCAGTACTTC. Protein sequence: CASSVGGSPYEQYF.

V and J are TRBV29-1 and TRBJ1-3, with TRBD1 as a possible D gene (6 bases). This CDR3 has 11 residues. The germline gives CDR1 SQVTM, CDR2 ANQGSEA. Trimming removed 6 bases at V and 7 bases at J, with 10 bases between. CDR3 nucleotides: TGCAGCGTCCAGGGGACGAACACCATATATTTT. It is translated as CSVQGTNTIYF.

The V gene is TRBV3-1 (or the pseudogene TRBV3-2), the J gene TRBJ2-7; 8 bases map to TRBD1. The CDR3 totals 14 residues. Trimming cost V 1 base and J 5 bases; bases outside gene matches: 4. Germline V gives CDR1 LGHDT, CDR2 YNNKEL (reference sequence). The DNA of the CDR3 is TGTGCCAGCAGCCAAGCAGGGGGCGACGACGAGCAGTACTTC. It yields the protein CASSQAGGDDEQYF.

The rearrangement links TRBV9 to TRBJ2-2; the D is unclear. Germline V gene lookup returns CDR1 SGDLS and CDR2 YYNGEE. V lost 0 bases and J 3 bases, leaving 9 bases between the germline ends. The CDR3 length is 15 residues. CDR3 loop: CASSVAGWDTGELFF. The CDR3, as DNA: TGTGCCAGCAGCGTAGCCGGGTGGGACACCGGGGAGCTGTTTTTT.

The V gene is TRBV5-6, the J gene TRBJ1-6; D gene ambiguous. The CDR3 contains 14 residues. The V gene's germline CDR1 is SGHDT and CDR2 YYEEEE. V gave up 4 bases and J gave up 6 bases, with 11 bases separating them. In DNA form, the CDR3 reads TGTGCCAGCAGCCCGGCGGGCCCTAATTCACCCCTCCACTTT. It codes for CASSPAGPNSPLHF.

CDR3 sequence reads: CASSLLGLAGGTDTQYF. The CDR3 nucleotides read TGTGCCAGCAGTTTACTGGGACTAGCGGGGGGCACAGATACGCAGTATTTT. The gene calls are TRBV27 and TRBJ2-3; 14 bases are shared with TRBD2. The CDR3 extends over 17 amino acids. V lost 2 bases, J lost 1 base, and 2 bases stayed unmatched. Per the germline V gene, CDR1 is MNHEY and CDR2 is SMNVEV (reference sequence).

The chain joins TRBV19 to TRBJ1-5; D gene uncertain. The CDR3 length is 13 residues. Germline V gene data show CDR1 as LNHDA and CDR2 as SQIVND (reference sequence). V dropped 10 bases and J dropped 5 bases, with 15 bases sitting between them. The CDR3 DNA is TGTGCCACCCGGAGGGAGGGATATCAGCCCCAGCATTTT. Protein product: CATRREGYQPQHF.

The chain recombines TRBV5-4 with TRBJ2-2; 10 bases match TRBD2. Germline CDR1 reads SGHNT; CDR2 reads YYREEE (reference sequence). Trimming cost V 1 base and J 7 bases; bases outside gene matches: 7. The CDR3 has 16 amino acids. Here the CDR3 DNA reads TGTGCCAGCAGCTTGTTCAGCGGGGGGGGAGACGGGGAGCTGTTTTTT. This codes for CASSLFSGGGDGELFF.

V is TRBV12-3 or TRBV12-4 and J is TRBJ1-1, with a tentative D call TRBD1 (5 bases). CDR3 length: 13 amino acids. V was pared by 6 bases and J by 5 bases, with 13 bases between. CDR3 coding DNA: TGTGCCAGCAGCATCCTGGGGGGGACTGAAGCTTTCTTT. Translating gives CASSILGGTEAFF.

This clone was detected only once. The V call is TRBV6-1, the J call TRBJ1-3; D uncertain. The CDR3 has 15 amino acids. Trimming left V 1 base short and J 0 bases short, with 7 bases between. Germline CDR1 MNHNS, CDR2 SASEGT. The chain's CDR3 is CASSEDRFSGNTIYF. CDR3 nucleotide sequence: TGTGCCAGCAGTGAAGACAGATTCTCTGGAAACACCATATATTTT.

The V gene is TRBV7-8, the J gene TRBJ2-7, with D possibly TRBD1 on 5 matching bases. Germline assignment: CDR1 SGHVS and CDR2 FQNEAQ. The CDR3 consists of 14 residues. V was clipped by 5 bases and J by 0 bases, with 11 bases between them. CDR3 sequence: CASSPLQGSYEQYF. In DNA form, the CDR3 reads TGTGCCAGCAGCCCACTGCAGGGCTCCTACGAGCAGTACTTC.

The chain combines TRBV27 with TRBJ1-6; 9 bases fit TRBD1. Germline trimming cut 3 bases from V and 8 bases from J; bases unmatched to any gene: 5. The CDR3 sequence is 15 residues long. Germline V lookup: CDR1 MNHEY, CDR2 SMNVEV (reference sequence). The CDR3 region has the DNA TGTGCCAGCAGTTTCTCGGGACAGGGCTATTCACCCCTCCACTTT. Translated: CASSFSGQGYSPLHF.

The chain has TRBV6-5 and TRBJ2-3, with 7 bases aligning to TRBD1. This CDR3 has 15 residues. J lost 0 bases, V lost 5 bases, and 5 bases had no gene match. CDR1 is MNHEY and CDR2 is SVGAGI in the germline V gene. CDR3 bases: TGTGCCAGCAGTATACAGGGGCAAAGCACAGATACGCAGTATTTT. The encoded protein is CASSIQGQSTDTQYF.

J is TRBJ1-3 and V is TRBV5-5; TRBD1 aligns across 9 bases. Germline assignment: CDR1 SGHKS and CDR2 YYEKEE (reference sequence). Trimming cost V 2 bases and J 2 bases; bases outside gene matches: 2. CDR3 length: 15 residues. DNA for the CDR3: TGTGCCAGCAGCTTACAGGGGGCTCCTGGAAACACCATATATTTT. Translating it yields CASSLQGAPGNTIYF.

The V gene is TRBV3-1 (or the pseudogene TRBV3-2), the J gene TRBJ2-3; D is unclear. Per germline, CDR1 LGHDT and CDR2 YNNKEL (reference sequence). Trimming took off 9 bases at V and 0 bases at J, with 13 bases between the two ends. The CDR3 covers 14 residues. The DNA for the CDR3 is TGTGCCAGTTCCCCGGGTTACAGCACAGATACGCAGTATTTT. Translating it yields CASSPGYSTDTQYF.

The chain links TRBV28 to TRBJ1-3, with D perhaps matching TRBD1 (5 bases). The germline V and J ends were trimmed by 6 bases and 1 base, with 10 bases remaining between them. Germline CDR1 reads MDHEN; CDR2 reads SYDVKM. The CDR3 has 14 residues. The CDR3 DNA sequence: TGTGCCAGCAGAGCGGGGGGTTCTGGAAACACCATATATTTT. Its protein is CASRAGGSGNTIYF.

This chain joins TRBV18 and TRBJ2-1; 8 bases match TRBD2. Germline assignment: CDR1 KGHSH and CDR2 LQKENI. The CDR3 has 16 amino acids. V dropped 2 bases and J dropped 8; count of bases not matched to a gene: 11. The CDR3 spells CASSPEAGVPGDEQFF. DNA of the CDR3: TGTGCCAGCTCACCAGAAGCGGGAGTGCCGGGGGATGAGCAGTTCTTC. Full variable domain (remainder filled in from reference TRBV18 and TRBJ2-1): NAGVMQNPRHLVRRRGQEARLRCSPMKGHSHVYWYRQLPEEGLKFMVYLQKENIIDESGMPKERFSAEFPKEGPSILRIQQVVRGDSAAYFCASSPEAGVPGDEQFFGPGTRLTVL.

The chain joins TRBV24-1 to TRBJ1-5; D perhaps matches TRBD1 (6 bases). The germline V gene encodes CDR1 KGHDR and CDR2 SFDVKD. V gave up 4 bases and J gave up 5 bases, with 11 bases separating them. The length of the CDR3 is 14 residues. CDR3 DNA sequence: TGTGCCACCAGTGACCAAAACAGGGATCAGCCCCAGCATTTT. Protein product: CATSDQNRDQPQHF.

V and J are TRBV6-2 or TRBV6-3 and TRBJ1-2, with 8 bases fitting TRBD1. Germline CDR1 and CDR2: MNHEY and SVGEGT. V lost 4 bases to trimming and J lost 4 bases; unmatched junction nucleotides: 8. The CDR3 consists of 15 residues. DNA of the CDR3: TGTGCCAGCAGTTCGGGGACAGGAAGGCCCTATGGCTACACCTTC. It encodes CASSSGTGRPYGYTF.

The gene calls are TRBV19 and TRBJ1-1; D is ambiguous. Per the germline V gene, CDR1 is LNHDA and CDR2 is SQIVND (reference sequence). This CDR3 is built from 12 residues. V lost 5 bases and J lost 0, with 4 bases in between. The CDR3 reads CASSSMNTEAFF. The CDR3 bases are TGTGCCAGTAGTTCCATGAACACTGAAGCTTTCTTT.

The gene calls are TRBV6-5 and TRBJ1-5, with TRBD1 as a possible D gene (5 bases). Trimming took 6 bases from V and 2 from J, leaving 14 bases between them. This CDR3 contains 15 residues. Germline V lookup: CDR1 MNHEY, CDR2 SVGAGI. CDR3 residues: CASSWTNLGNQPQHF. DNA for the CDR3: TGTGCCAGCAGCTGGACAAATTTGGGCAATCAGCCCCAGCATTTT.

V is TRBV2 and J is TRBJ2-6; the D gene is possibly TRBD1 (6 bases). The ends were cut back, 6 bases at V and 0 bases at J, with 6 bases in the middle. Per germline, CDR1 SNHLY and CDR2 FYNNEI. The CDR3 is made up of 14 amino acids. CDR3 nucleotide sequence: TGTGCCAGCAGAGGGGGCTCTGGGGCCAACGTCCTGACTTTC. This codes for CASRGGSGANVLTF. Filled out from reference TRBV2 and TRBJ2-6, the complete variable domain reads EPEVTQTPSHQVTQMGQEVILRCVPISNHLYFYWYRQILGQKVEFLVSFYNNEISEKSEIFDDQFSVERPDGSNFTLKIRSTKLEDSAMYFCASRGGSGANVLTFGAGSRLTVL.

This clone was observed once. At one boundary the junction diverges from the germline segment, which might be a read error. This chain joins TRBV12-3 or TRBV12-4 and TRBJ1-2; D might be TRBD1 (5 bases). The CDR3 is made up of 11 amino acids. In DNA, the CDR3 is TGTGCCAGCAGCCTAGGGCAGGGCTCCACCTTC. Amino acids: CASSLGQGSTF.

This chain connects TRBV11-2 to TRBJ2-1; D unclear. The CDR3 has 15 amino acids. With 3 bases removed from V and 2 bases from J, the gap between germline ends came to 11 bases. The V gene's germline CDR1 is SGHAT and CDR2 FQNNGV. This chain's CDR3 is CASSFVGGTYNEQFF. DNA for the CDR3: TGTGCCAGCAGCTTCGTAGGCGGTACCTACAATGAGCAGTTCTTC. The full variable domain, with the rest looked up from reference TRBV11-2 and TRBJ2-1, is EAGVAQSPRYKIIEKRQSVAFWCNPISGHATLYWYQQILGQGPKLLIQFQNNGVVDDSQLPKDRFSAERLKGVDSTLKIQPAKLEDSAVYLCASSFVGGTYNEQFFGPGTRLTVL.

The CDR3 sequence is CAISEGTSNEQFF. CDR3 bases: TGTGCCATCAGTGAAGGGACTAGCAATGAGCAGTTCTTC. The rearrangement joins TRBV10-3 to TRBJ2-1; 8 bases agree with TRBD2. This CDR3 comprises 13 residues. The junction had 1 base not matched to a gene; V was cut back by 3 bases and J by 6 bases. Germline CDR1 ENHRY, CDR2 SYGVKD.